These 9 T cell receptor beta chains share one sample of origin, sequenced in a study of early T cells in non-severe SARS-CoV-2 infection. TCRdb recomputed calls from the 5' RACE reads with MiXCR, one row per CDR3 protein. The repertoire consists of tens of thousands of distinct CDR3 sequences, with around 9.3% occurring once and the leading ten covering roughly 4.5%. The sequenced sample was whole blood. The receptors come from an adult who was a healthcare worker with PCR-confirmed SARS-CoV-2 infection or an uninfected control (not recorded which).

In this sample, this clonotype turned up a few times. The rearrangement joins TRBV7-3 to TRBJ2-2; 10 bases fit TRBD2. CDR1 SGHTA and CDR2 FQGTGA come from the germline V gene. J was trimmed by 6 bases and V by 6 bases; bases with no gene match: 13. The CDR3 has 17 amino acids. The CDR3 here is CASSNKFLGLAPGELFF. The CDR3 nucleotides are TGTGCCAGCAGTAATAAATTCCTGGGACTAGCGCCCGGGGAGCTGTTTTTT.

The V and J genes are TRBV18 and TRBJ2-7, with TRBD2 matching over 7 bases. Germline V gives CDR1 KGHSH, CDR2 LQKENI. V trimming: 6 bases; J trimming: 7 bases; junction bases outside the gene matches: 6. The CDR3 consists of 12 residues. The CDR3 nucleotides read TGTGCCAGCTCCGAGAGGGGAGGGGAGCAGTACTTC. The encoded protein is CASSERGGEQYF.

Only a few counts were recorded for this clonotype. V and J are TRBV20-1 and TRBJ2-7; a possible D gene is TRBD1 (7 bases). V was trimmed by 3 bases and J by 9 bases, leaving 27 bases between them. Germline V CDR1 and CDR2: DFQATT, SNEGSKA (reference sequence). The CDR3 is made up of 16 amino acids. The CDR3 is CSASPQAGQPHLPQYF. CDR3 bases: TGCAGTGCTAGTCCTCAGGCGGGACAGCCCCACCTTCCGCAGTACTTC.

This clonotype occurred many times. The chain joins TRBV4-1 to TRBJ1-2, with D tentatively TRBD1 (6 bases). The V and J ends lost 1 base and 6 bases respectively, with 12 bases between them. The CDR3 is 14 residues long. Germline loops: CDR1 MGHRA, CDR2 YSYEKL. CDR3 sequence reads: CASSQARGRDGYTF. In DNA, the CDR3 is TGCGCCAGCAGCCAAGCCAGGGGCCGGGATGGCTACACCTTC.

V gene TRBV11-2 combines with J gene TRBJ1-1; 9 bases agree with TRBD1. The CDR3 has 16 amino acids. With 1 base clipped from V and 5 bases from J, the junction kept 8 bases outside the gene matches. Germline assignment: CDR1 SGHAT and CDR2 FQNNGV. The CDR3 DNA reads TGTGCCAGCAGCTTAGGACTGCGACAGGGGGGGACTGAAGCTTTCTTT. Its translation: CASSLGLRQGGTEAFF.

The V call is TRBV29-1, the J call TRBJ2-7, with a weak D call TRBD2 (5 bases). Germline CDR1 and CDR2: SQVTM and ANQGSEA. Trimming took 6 bases from V and 1 from J, leaving 10 bases between them. The CDR3 has 12 residues. CDR3: CSVKRGSYEQYF. CDR3 DNA: TGCAGCGTCAAGCGCGGGTCCTACGAGCAGTACTTC.

This clonotype has at least ten counts. The gene calls are TRBV12-3 or TRBV12-4 and TRBJ2-1, with D perhaps TRBD2 (5 bases). The CDR3 totals 15 residues. V was shortened by 7 bases and J by 0 bases, with 13 bases between the two germline ends. The CDR3 sequence is CASNERLSSYNEQFF. Written as DNA, the CDR3 is TGTGCCAGCAATGAGCGGTTGTCCTCCTACAATGAGCAGTTCTTC.

V usage is TRBV12-5 and J usage is TRBJ2-7; TRBD1 aligns across 8 bases. The junction had 4 bases not matched to a gene; V was cut back by 5 bases and J by 1 base. In germline, CDR1 is LGHNT, CDR2 FRNRAP. The CDR3 contains 14 residues. DNA for the CDR3: TGTGCTAGTGGTGACCGGGACAGGTCCTACGAGCAGTACTTC. This sequence encodes CASGDRDRSYEQYF.

The chain uses TRBV7-6 and TRBJ2-5; no reliable D call. Per the germline V gene, CDR1 is SGHVS and CDR2 is FNYEAQ. Deletions cut 8 bases from V and 5 bases from J, with 24 bases between. CDR3 length: 16 amino acids. CDR3: CASGKSSWASRETQYF. The DNA for the CDR3 is TGTGCCAGCGGTAAGAGCAGCTGGGCATCTCGGGAGACCCAGTACTTC.